This TCR beta chain appears in the sequencing data of a study of blood T cell repertoires in COVID-19. Study overall: Acute-phase and convalescent COVID-19 samples originated in the United States, Italy and Spain. In each case, the material was cDNA or gDNA derived from T cells, B-cell-depleted T cells, or PBMCs.

Seattle-derived patients entered the study during active infection and were followed longitudinally. Original processing notes: Reference gene primer amplification gave nucleated cell count estimates. Clones were read by immunoSEQ multiplex PCR, and TCRdb kept only the in-frame ones, dropping some. The DNA was the basis for D and trimming; V, J and clone size are from that table. The data hold over 250,000 clones, with more than 85% observed a single time. This TCR was recovered from a woman aged 25 to 39 with COVID-19, enrolled during active disease. Material: peripheral blood.

The CDR3 sequence is CASSLGDRVYEQYF. DNA of the CDR3: TGTGCCAGCAGCTTGGGTGACAGGGTATACGAGCAGTACTTC. The chain carries TRBV5-4 and TRBJ2-7; 7 bases line up with TRBD1. The trim removed 0 bases at V and 4 bases at J, leaving 4 bases unmatched. CDR1 is SGHNT, CDR2 YYREEE, per germline (reference sequence). The CDR3 has 14 residues.